Listed here is a single T cell receptor beta chain. What it binds is unknown. The data are from a study of cytomegalovirus exposure and HLA in healthy donors. Study context: The 95 to 150 validation repertoires used a platform that matched the one used for the 666 first-cohort repertoires, as a later analysis reported.

It was the approximately 130-subject validation cohort, separate from the roughly 700-subject first cohort, to which the donors belonged. Study-wide results and caveats: Three CMV-associated chains proved CMV antigen-specific in vitro. Researchers catalogued roughly 150 TCR beta chains as cytomegalovirus-associated.

V was clipped by 2 bases and J by 4 bases; unmatched bases: 3. The CDR3 sequence is 14 residues long. Germline values: CDR1 SEHNR, CDR2 FQNEAQ (reference sequence). The assay was immunoSEQ multiplex PCR, and TCRdb's table has in-frame clones only and misses some. Counted here are some 140,000 clones, 75% to 90% occurring once; the ten biggest clones make up 20% to 25%. The TCR comes from a man younger than 30 in good health and CMV-seropositive. Sequenced input: PBMCs. The chain carries TRBV7-9 and TRBJ2-3; 7 positions agree with TRBD2. The CDR3 nucleotides are TGTGCCAGCAGCTTAACGGGGGGTTCAGATACGCAGTATTTT. It yields the protein CASSLTGGSDTQYF.